This is a list of T cell receptor beta chains from one sample in a study of monozygotic twins with inflammatory bowel disease. TCRdb processed the 5' RACE reads again and assigns one entry to each CDR3 protein, with no DNA. Its clone listing holds 120,000 to 150,000 distinct CDR3 sequences. The sequencing sample was made of blood. These receptors were obtained from a human donor with ulcerative colitis or Crohn's disease, or a healthy co-twin of an affected twin (not recorded which). The CDR3 runs from the conserved cysteine through the conserved F or W.

v_gene: TRBV20-1
j_gene: TRBJ2-1
CDR3aa: CSVLGQPSYNEQFF

v_gene: TRBV27
j_gene: TRBJ2-2
CDR3aa: CASSPASGGYTGELFF

v_gene: TRBV16
j_gene: TRBJ2-7
CDR3aa: CASSRAGYSYEQYF

v_gene: TRBV28
j_gene: TRBJ1-2
CDR3aa: CASSLWQGAGYGYTF

v_gene: TRBV3-1
j_gene: TRBJ2-7
CDR3aa: CASSPQLVSEQYF

v_gene: TRBV29-1
j_gene: TRBJ2-1
CDR3aa: CSVGVRPSGGNEQFF

v_gene: TRBV7-2
j_gene: TRBJ2-7
CDR3aa: CASSLVRSGGAAYEQYF

v_gene: TRBV5-5
j_gene: TRBJ1-1
CDR3aa: CASNLDPGQGRFLVTAFF

v_gene: TRBV7-6
j_gene: TRBJ2-3
CDR3aa: CASSSRAGDYTDTQYF

v_gene: TRBV30
j_gene: TRBJ2-3
CDR3aa: CAWSDRILGLTDTQYF

v_gene: TRBV4-2
j_gene: TRBJ2-3
CDR3aa: CASSQDGTSGGDTQYF

v_gene: TRBV28
j_gene: TRBJ2-3
CDR3aa: CASSLIIGGGSADTQYF

v_gene: TRBV28
j_gene: TRBJ2-7
CDR3aa: CASSFSRPSYEQYF

v_gene: TRBV6-2/TRBV6-3
j_gene: TRBJ2-7
CDR3aa: CASTNGVSCEQYF

v_gene: TRBV5-1
j_gene: TRBJ1-5
CDR3aa: CASSLVYQAGNQPQHF

v_gene: TRBV7-6
j_gene: TRBJ2-5
CDR3aa: CASSLTQETQYF

v_gene: TRBV3-1
j_gene: TRBJ1-1
CDR3aa: CASSVIGGNTEAFF

v_gene: TRBV5-1
j_gene: TRBJ2-1
CDR3aa: CASSPGLGGDNEQFF

v_gene: TRBV7-2
j_gene: TRBJ2-3
CDR3aa: CASSKLAGNTDTQYF

v_gene: TRBV20-1
j_gene: TRBJ2-3
CDR3aa: CSARADTSTDTQYF

v_gene: TRBV5-1
j_gene: TRBJ2-1
CDR3aa: CASSLSGRTSQNEQFF

v_gene: TRBV10-3
j_gene: TRBJ1-2
CDR3aa: CAISDGQIPNYGYTF

v_gene: TRBV7-2
j_gene: TRBJ2-1
CDR3aa: CASSLGHRGGGNEQFF

v_gene: TRBV9
j_gene: TRBJ1-2
CDR3aa: CASSFSRSPDRNYGYTF

v_gene: TRBV7-2
j_gene: TRBJ2-1
CDR3aa: CASSSGQNYNEQFF

v_gene: TRBV7-6
j_gene: TRBJ2-7
CDR3aa: CASSFNRDKSSYEQYF

v_gene: TRBV15
j_gene: TRBJ2-2
CDR3aa: CATSRAPWTSGGPRNTGELFF

v_gene: TRBV5-1
j_gene: TRBJ2-5
CDR3aa: CASSSMTGQETQYF

v_gene: TRBV5-6
j_gene: TRBJ2-5
CDR3aa: CASSLAVVGDEETQYF

v_gene: TRBV20-1
j_gene: TRBJ2-7
CDR3aa: CSARVPEPTYEQYF

v_gene: TRBV19
j_gene: TRBJ1-5
CDR3aa: CASNSGGYSNQPQHF

v_gene: TRBV7-2
j_gene: TRBJ1-6
CDR3aa: CASSFYSDSPLHF

v_gene: TRBV7-7
j_gene: TRBJ2-2
CDR3aa: CASSLLDRGGELFF

v_gene: TRBV7-2
j_gene: TRBJ2-2
CDR3aa: CASTSGVTGELFF

v_gene: TRBV2
j_gene: TRBJ2-5
CDR3aa: CASILPGDEETQYF

v_gene: TRBV5-1
j_gene: TRBJ1-2
CDR3aa: CASSPDRGIYGYTF

v_gene: TRBV4-3
j_gene: TRBJ1-1
CDR3aa: CASSQEIGTVDTEAFF

v_gene: TRBV29-1
j_gene: TRBJ2-6
CDR3aa: CSVGHRSGANVLTF

v_gene: TRBV20-1
j_gene: TRBJ2-3
CDR3aa: CSPLPTDTQYF

v_gene: TRBV7-2
j_gene: TRBJ2-5
CDR3aa: CASSLNRGVQETQYF

v_gene: TRBV6-2/TRBV6-3
j_gene: TRBJ1-5
CDR3aa: CASSYDRDRTYQPQHF

v_gene: TRBV20-1
j_gene: TRBJ1-1
CDR3aa: CSASRDGNTEAFF

v_gene: TRBV3-1
j_gene: TRBJ1-1
CDR3aa: CASSQDLRGRNTEAFF